This T cell receptor (beta chain) was identified in a study of technical replicates of blood from a few donors. The method was immunoSEQ multiplex PCR; TCRdb's version includes in-frame clones alone and lacks a portion of them. Of 70,000 to 95,000 clones detected, 90% to 95% appear once; the ten largest clones hold about 0.25%. V lost 3 bases to trimming and J lost 5 bases, with 12 bases between them. The CDR3 is 14 residues long. Germline CDR1 reads SGDLS; CDR2 reads YYNGEE. The sample was T cells isolated from PBMCs. This receptor was obtained from a human donor in good health. The chain is built from TRBV9 and TRBJ1-5; D remains ambiguous. Here the CDR3 reads CASSARDVDQPQHF. CDR3 DNA sequence: TGTGCCAGCAGCGCTCGGGATGTAGATCAGCCCCAGCATTTT.